There are a few counts of the clone carrying this T cell receptor beta chain. Antigen specificity is unknown. Sample time point: newly diagnosed GD, antithyroid drugs for less than 3 months. From RNA extracted from PBMCs, the TCR library was made. V shed 2 bases and J shed 6 bases, with 12 bases lying between them. CDR3 length equals 14 residues. CDR1 is KGHDR and CDR2 is SFDVKD in the germline V gene. This entry comes from a study of regulatory T cells in long-lasting Graves disease. Assembly of TCR beta libraries relied on iRepertoire HTBI primers together with Arm-PCR of CDR3 regions. TCRdb ran MiXCR on the multiplex PCR reads and lists one entry per CDR3 protein. The sample lists around 470,000 distinct CDR3 sequences, around 15% occurring once. General observations from the study: TCR diversity in persistent Graves' patients was below that of newly diagnosed ones.

Separately, the same data were catalogued under a study of T cells in Graves' hyperthyroidism and ophthalmopathy. Per that study: A first-round RT-PCR of the TCR CDR3 used the HTBI primer set.

This TCR was recovered from a woman aged 45-60 years with Graves disease. The chain is built from TRBV24-1 and TRBJ1-1; D unresolved. The starting material was peripheral blood mononuclear cells (PBMCs), obtained at new diagnosis, from a patient treated with antithyroid drugs. CDR3 sequence reads: CATSDSGVIPEAFF. For the CDR3, the DNA is TGTGCCACCAGTGATTCCGGGGTAATCCCTGAAGCTTTCTTT.